This T cell receptor (beta chain) derives from a study of CD8 T cells in ankylosing spondylitis. The V and J ends lost 4 bases and 1 base respectively, with 8 bases between them. This CDR3 contains 14 residues. Germline CDR1 SGHRS, CDR2 YFSETQ. Via MiXCR, TCRdb re-called the 5' RACE reads, giving one row per CDR3 protein. The sample contains 69,000 or so distinct CDR3 sequences, approximately 5.3% of which appear only once. Regarding this clonotype: Its matching antigen is unknown. Given a much more abundant clone one base away, this may be a read error.

Study-level findings and limits: It appeared that ankylosing spondylitis blood was characterized by a TCR beta motif of several highly homologous variants.

The sample consisted of blood, either unsorted or a sorted T cell fraction (not recorded which). The chain employs TRBV5-1 and TRBJ2-2, with no clear D. This receptor was taken from a male donor with ankylosing spondylitis or in good health (not recorded which). The CDR3 sequence is CASSRFLNTGELFF. The DNA for the CDR3 is TGCGCCAGCAGCCGCTTCCTGAACACCGGGGAGCTGTTTTTT.